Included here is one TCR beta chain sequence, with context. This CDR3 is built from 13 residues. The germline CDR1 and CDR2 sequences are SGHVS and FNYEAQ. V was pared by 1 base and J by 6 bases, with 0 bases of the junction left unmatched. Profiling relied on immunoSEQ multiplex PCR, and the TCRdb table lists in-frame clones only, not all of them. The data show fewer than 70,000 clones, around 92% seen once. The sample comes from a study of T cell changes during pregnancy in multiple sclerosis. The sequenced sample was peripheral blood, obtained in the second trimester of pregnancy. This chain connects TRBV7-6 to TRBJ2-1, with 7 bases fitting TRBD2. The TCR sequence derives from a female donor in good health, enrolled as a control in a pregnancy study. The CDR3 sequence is CASSLGTSNEQFF. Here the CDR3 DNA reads TGTGCCAGCAGCTTAGGGACTAGCAATGAGCAGTTCTTC.